Listed here are 9 T cell receptor beta chains from one sample, sequenced in a study of shared clonotypes between healthy human individuals (TCRdb year 2020). Library generation was performed with the immunoSEQ multiplex PCR assay. TCRdb provides this immuneACCESS table in a form limited to in-frame rearrangements. Some clones are lacking; in checked studies, under half of them reflect an unresolved V gene, and why the rest are absent is not known. The sample has about 2.1 million clones on record, roughly 93% of them singletons. The ten largest make up around 1.7% of the sample. CD8 naive samples were obtained by positive selection for CCR7 among CD45RO-negative cells, yielding a CD45RA+CCR7+ population from which TemRA cells were excluded. The sample comprised naive CD8+ T cells from PBMCs. Per the publication, the cell subset or site label means: CD45RA+CCR7+. The origin of the receptors is a man aged 18 to 30 in good health. Some clones in this sample may be carry-over from other donors' samples.

The gene calls are TRBV15 and TRBJ2-7; 7 nucleotides align to TRBD1. The CDR3 is 15 amino acids. V was clipped by 1 base and J by 6 bases; unmatched bases: 9. The germline V gene encodes CDR1 LNHNV and CDR2 YYDKDF (reference sequence). The CDR3 reads CATSRVQGLFFEQYF. The CDR3 DNA reads as TGTGCCACCAGCAGAGTACAGGGGCTTTTTTTCGAGCAGTACTTC. Complete variable domain (other parts from reference TRBV15 and TRBJ2-7): DAMVIQNPRYQVTQFGKPVTLSCSQTLNHNVMYWYQQKSSQAPKLLFHYYDKDFNNEADTPDNFQSRRPNTSFCFLDIRSPGLGDTAMYLCATSRVQGLFFEQYFGPGTRLTVT.

The table lists this clone with a count of one. The rearrangement uses TRBV2 and TRBJ2-1, with 9 nucleotides matching TRBD2. V trimming: 6 bases; J trimming: 5 bases; junction bases outside the gene matches: 8. Germline V gene data show CDR1 as SNHLY and CDR2 as FYNNEI. This CDR3 contains 15 residues. The CDR3 coding sequence is TGTGCCAGCAGAGTTAGCGGGAGAGTCGACAATGAGCAGTTCTTC. It is translated as CASRVSGRVDNEQFF. Looking up the rest from reference TRBV2 and TRBJ2-1 gives the full variable domain: EPEVTQTPSHQVTQMGQEVILRCVPISNHLYFYWYRQILGQKVEFLVSFYNNEISEKSEIFDDQFSVERPDGSNFTLKIRSTKLEDSAMYFCASRVSGRVDNEQFFGPGTRLTVL.

About this clone: Other nucleotide sequences from this sample produce the same CDR3. This chain connects TRBV9 to TRBJ2-7; no clear D gene. The length of the CDR3 is 14 residues. Germline values: CDR1 SGDLS, CDR2 YYNGEE. V lost 0 bases to trimming and J lost 3 bases, with 10 bases between them. CDR3 DNA sequence: TGTGCCAGCAGCGTAGGACTGGGCAACTACGAGCAGTACTTC. The encoded protein is CASSVGLGNYEQYF.

Notes on this clone: Other DNA sequences of this sample code for an identical CDR3. This rearrangement joins TRBV6-5 to TRBJ2-7; 11 bases are shared with TRBD1. CDR3 size: 14 residues. The germline V gene has CDR1 MNHEY and CDR2 SVGAGI. The V and J ends lost 4 bases and 7 bases, in that order; junction bases with no gene match: 6. As DNA, the CDR3 is TGTGCCAGCAGTTTAGGACAGGGGGCGCGTGAGCAGTACTTC. This codes for CASSLGQGAREQYF.

This clone has only one observation. At one end the junction does not follow the germline gene, possibly because of a read error. The chain combines TRBV6-1 with TRBJ2-3; 9 positions agree with TRBD2. The CDR3 runs 12 residues. The germline gives CDR1 MNHNS, CDR2 SASEGT. CDR3 protein: CASSVGPSGTLF. CDR3 nucleotides: TGTGCCAGCAGTGTAGGGCCTAGCGGGACCCTTTTT.

J is TRBJ2-1 and V is TRBV9; weak D call: TRBD1 (6 bases). V lost 0 bases to trimming and J lost 7 bases, with 14 bases between them. The CDR3 length is 15 residues. Germline-derived CDR1 and CDR2 are SGDLS and YYNGEE. The CDR3 protein is CASSVAGQPWNEQFF. CDR3 sequence (DNA): TGTGCCAGCAGCGTAGCTGGACAGCCGTGGAATGAGCAGTTCTTC.

The rearrangement links TRBV2 to TRBJ1-5, with TRBD1 matching 7 bases. The germline gives CDR1 SNHLY, CDR2 FYNNEI. V lost 1 base, J lost 4 bases, and 7 bases stayed unmatched. The CDR3 sequence is 16 residues long. The CDR3 sequence: CASSEGPGGMNQPQHF. The CDR3 coding sequence is TGTGCCAGCAGTGAAGGACCAGGGGGTATGAATCAGCCCCAGCATTTT.

The V and J genes are TRBV27 and TRBJ2-7, with D perhaps matching TRBD1 or TRBD2 (5 bases each). CDR1 is MNHEY and CDR2 is SMNVEV in the germline V gene (reference sequence). The CDR3 runs to 15 residues. V was clipped by 6 bases and J by 3 bases, with 18 bases between them. In nucleotides, the CDR3 is TGTGCCAGCAGCCCTCGGGGCCAGTTGAACTACGAGCAGTACTTC. Translated, it gives CASSPRGQLNYEQYF.

This chain uses TRBV4-1 with TRBJ2-7; 7 positions match TRBD2. J gave up 2 bases and V 4 bases, and 8 bases lay outside the gene matches. The CDR3 length is 15 residues. Looked up from germline, CDR1 is MGHRA and CDR2 is YSYEKL. In DNA, the CDR3 is TGCGCCAGCAGCCCTTTAGCGGGTTTCACCTACGAGCAGTACTTC. This translates into CASSPLAGFTYEQYF.